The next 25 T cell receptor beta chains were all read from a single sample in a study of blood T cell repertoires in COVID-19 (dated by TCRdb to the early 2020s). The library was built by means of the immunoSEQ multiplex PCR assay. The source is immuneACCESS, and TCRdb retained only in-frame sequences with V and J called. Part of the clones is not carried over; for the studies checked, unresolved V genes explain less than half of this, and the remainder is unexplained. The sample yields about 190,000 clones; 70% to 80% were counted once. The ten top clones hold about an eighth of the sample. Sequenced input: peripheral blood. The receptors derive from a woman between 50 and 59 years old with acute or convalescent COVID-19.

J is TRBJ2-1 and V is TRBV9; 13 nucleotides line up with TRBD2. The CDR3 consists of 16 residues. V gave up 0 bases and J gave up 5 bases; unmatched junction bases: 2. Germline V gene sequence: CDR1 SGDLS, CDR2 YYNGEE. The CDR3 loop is CASSVGGLAGHNEQFF. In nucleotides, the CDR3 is TGTGCCAGCAGCGTAGGGGGACTAGCGGGGCACAATGAGCAGTTCTTC.

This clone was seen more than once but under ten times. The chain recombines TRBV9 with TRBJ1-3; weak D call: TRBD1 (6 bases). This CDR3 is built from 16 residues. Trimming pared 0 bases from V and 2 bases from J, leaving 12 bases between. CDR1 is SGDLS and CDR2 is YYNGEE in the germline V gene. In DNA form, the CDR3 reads TGTGCCAGCAGCGTAGTGGACAGTACTACTGGAAACACCATATATTTT. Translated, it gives CASSVVDSTTGNTIYF. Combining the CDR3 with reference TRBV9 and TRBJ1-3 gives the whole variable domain DSGVTQTPKHLITATGQRVTLRCSPRSGDLSVYWYQQSLDQGLQFLIQYYNGEERAKGNILERFSAQQFPDLHSELNLSSLELGDSALYFCASSVVDSTTGNTIYFGEGSWLTVV.

The chain's CDR3 is CASSGTGMTGELFF. For the CDR3, the DNA is TGCGCCAGCTCCGGGACAGGGATGACCGGGGAGCTGTTTTTT. The chain combines TRBV10-2 with TRBJ2-2; 9 nucleotides agree with TRBD1. Trimming took 8 bases from V and 5 from J; bases not matched to a gene: 6. Germline V gives CDR1 WSHSY, CDR2 SAAADI. This CDR3 region has 14 residues.

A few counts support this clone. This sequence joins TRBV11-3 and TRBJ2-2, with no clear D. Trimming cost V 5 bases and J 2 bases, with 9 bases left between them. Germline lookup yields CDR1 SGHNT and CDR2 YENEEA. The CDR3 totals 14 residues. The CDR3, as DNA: TGTGCCAGCAGCCACGGTTTCAACACCGGGGAGCTGTTTTTT. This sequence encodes CASSHGFNTGELFF.

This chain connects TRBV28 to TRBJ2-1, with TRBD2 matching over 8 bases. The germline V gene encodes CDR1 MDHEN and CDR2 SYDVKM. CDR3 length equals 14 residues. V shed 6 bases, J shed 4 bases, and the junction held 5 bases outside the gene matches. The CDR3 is CASRSSGMYNEQFF. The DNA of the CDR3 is TGTGCCAGCAGGAGTAGCGGGATGTACAATGAGCAGTTCTTC.

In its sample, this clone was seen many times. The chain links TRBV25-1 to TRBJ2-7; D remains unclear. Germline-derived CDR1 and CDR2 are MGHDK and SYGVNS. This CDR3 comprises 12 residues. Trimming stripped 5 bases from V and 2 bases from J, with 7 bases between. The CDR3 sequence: CASSKQTYEQYF. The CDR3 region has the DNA TGTGCCAGCAGTAAACAAACCTACGAGCAGTACTTC.

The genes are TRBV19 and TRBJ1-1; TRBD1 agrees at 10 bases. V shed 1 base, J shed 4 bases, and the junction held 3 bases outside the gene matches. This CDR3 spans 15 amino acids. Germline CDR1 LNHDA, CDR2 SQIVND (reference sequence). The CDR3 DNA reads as TGTGCCAGTAGTATAGCCAGGACAGGGGGCACTGAAGCTTTCTTT. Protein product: CASSIARTGGTEAFF.

CDR3 nucleotide sequence: TGTGCCAGCAGCTTCCGGGAGTCCACCACAGATACGCAGTATTTT. Translated: CASSFRESTTDTQYF. V is TRBV7-9 and J is TRBJ2-3; D might be TRBD2 (6 bases). The CDR3 covers 15 residues. Germline CDR1 reads SEHNR; CDR2 reads FQNEAQ (reference sequence). With 3 bases removed from V and 2 bases from J, the gap between germline ends came to 12 bases.

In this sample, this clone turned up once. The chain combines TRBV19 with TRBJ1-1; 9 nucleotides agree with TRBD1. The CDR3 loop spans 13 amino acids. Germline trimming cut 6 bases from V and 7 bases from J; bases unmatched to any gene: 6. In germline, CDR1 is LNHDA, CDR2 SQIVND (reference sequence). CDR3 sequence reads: CASSPGQGNEAFF. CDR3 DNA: TGTGCCAGTAGCCCGGGACAGGGAAATGAAGCTTTCTTT.

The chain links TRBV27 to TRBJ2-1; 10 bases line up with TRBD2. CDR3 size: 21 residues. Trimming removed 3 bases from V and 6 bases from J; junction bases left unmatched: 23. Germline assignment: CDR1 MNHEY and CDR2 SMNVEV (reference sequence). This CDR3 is CASSFGPYGRSGRANRNEQFF. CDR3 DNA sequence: TGTGCCAGCAGTTTCGGCCCCTACGGGAGGAGCGGGAGGGCGAATCGCAATGAGCAGTTCTTC.

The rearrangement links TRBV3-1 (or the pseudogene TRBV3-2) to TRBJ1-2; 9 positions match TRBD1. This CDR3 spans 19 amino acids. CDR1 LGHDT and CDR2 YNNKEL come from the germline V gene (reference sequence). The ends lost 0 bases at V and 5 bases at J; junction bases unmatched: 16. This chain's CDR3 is CASSQERWGPGQGTYGYTF. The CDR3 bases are TGTGCCAGCAGCCAAGAAAGGTGGGGACCGGGACAGGGAACTTATGGCTACACCTTC.

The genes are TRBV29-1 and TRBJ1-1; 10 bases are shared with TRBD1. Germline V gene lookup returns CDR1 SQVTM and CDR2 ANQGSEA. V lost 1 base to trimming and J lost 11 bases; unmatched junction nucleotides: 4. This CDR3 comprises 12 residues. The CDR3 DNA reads TGCAGCGTTGAAGTGGGGACAGGGGACGCTTTCTTT. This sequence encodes CSVEVGTGDAFF.

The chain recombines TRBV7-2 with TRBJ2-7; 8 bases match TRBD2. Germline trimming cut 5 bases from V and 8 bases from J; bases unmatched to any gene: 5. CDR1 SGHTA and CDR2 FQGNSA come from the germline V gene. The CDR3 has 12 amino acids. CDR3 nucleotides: TGTGCCAGCAGCAGCGGGGGACTTAAGCAGTACTTC. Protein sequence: CASSSGGLKQYF.

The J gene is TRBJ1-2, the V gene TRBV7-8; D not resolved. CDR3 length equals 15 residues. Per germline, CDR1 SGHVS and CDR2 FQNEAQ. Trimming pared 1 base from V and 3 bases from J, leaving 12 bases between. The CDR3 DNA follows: TGTGCCAGCAGCTTAGATCCGGGGTCTGACTATGGCTACACCTTC. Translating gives CASSLDPGSDYGYTF.

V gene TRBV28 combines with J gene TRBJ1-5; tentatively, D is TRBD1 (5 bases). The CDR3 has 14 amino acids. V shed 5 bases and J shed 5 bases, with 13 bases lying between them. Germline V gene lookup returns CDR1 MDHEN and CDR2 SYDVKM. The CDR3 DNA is TGTGCCAGCAGTCGGGGGGGAGTGGATCAGCCCCAGCATTTT. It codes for CASSRGGVDQPQHF.

CDR3 in amino acids: CASSPRLLRTSGNEQFF. The CDR3 region has the DNA TGTGCCAGCAGCCCGAGACTACTTAGGACTAGCGGGAATGAGCAGTTCTTC. The V gene is TRBV11-2, the J gene TRBJ2-1, with TRBD2 matching over 11 bases. The CDR3 runs to 17 residues. Germline V gene lookup returns CDR1 SGHAT and CDR2 FQNNGV. V lost 5 bases to trimming and J lost 7 bases; unmatched junction nucleotides: 13.

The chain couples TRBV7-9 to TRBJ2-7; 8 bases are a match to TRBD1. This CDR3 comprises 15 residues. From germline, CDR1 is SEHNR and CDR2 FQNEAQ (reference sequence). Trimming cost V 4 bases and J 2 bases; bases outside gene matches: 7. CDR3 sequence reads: CASSSTGTGTYEQYF. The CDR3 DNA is TGTGCCAGCAGCTCGACCGGGACAGGTACCTACGAGCAGTACTTC. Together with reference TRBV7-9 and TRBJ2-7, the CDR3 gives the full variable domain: DTGVSQNPRHKITKRGQNVTFRCDPISEHNRLYWYRQTLGQGPEFLTYFQNEAQLEKSRLLSDRFSAERPKGSFSTLEIQRTEQGDSAMYLCASSSTGTGTYEQYFGPGTRLTVT.

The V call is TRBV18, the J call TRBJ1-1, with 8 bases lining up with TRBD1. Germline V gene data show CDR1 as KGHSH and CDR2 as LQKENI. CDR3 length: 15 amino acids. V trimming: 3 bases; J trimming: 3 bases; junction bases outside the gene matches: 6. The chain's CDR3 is CASSPGQGMDTEAFF. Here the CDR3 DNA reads TGTGCCAGCTCACCCGGACAGGGAATGGACACTGAAGCTTTCTTT.

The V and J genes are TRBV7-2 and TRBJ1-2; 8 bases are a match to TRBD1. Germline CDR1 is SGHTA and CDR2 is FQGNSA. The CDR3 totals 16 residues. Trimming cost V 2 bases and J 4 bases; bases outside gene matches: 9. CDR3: CASSLRLGQGSYGYTF. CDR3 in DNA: TGTGCCAGCAGCTTACGATTAGGACAGGGCAGCTATGGCTACACCTTC. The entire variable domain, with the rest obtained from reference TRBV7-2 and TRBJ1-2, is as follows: GAGVSQSPSNKVTEKGKDVELRCDPISGHTALYWYRQSLGQGLEFLIYFQGNSAPDKSGLPSDRFSAERTGGSVSTLTIQRTQQEDSAVYLCASSLRLGQGSYGYTFGSGTRLTVV.

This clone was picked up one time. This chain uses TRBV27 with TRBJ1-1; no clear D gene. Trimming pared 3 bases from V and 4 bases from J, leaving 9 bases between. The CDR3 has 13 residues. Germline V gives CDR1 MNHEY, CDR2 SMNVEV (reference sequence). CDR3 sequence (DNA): TGTGCCAGCAGTTTCACTCGGGTCACTGAAGCTTTCTTT. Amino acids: CASSFTRVTEAFF.

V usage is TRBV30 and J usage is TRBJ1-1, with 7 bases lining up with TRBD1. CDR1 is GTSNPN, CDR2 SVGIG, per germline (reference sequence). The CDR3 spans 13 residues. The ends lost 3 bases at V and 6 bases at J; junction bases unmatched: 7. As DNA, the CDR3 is TGTGCCTGGAGCCCTGACAGGGAAGCTGAAGCTTTCTTT. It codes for CAWSPDREAEAFF.

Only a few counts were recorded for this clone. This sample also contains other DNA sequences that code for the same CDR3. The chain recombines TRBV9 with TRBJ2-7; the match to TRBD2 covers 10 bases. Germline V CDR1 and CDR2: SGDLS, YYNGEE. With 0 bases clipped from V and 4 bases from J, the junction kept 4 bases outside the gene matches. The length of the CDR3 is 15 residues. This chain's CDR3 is CASSVGLAGAYEQYF. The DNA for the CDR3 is TGTGCCAGCAGCGTAGGGCTAGCGGGAGCTTACGAGCAGTACTTC.

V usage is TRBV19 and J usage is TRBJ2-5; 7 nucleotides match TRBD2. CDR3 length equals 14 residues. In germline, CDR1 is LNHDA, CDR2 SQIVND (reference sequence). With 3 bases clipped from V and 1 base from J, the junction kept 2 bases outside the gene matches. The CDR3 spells CASSIKRGQETQYF. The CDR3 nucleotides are TGTGCCAGTAGTATCAAGCGGGGCCAAGAGACCCAGTACTTC. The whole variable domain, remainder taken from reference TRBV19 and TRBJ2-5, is DGGITQSPKYLFRKEGQNVTLSCEQNLNHDAMYWYRQDPGQGLRLIYYSQIVNDFQKGDIAEGYSVSREKKESFPLTVTSAQKNPTAFYLCASSIKRGQETQYFGPGTRLLVL.

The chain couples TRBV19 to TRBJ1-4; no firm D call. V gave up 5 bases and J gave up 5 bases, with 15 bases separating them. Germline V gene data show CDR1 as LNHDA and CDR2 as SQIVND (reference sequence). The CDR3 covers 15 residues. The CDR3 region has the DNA TGTGCCAGTAGTCTCCGGGGAGGAGTAAATGAAAAACTGTTTTTT. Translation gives CASSLRGGVNEKLFF.

CDR3 protein: CSAPVYNEQFF. CDR3 nucleotide sequence: TGCAGTGCCCCTGTCTACAATGAGCAGTTCTTC. This chain joins TRBV20-1 and TRBJ2-1; no definite D call. CDR1 is DFQATT and CDR2 is SNEGSKA in the germline V gene (reference sequence). Trimming removed 6 bases at V and 3 bases at J, with 6 bases between. This CDR3 is built from 11 residues.